This TCR beta chain was profiled in a study of cytomegalovirus exposure and HLA in healthy donors (dated by TCRdb to 2016 to 2017). Background on the whole study: In an earlier analysis of 587 of the donors, less than 350 Gb of sequence data and some 100 million unique TCR beta sequences from some 170 million T cells were reported. HLA typing covered class I and class II loci at four-digit resolution. Typing coverage differed by locus: A, B, C, DRB1 and DQB1 were typed in roughly 629-630 donors, DQA1 in 500 to 550, DPA1 in approximately 610, and DPB1 in 450 to 490. Donor age, sex, ethnicity and CMV serostatus were collected together with the repertoire data. The genetic ancestry cluster associated with self-reported Caucasian donors included around 76% of the 398 genotyped donors. Approximately 300 gigabases of sequencing data and around 85 million unique TCR sequences made up an early release that covered 640 HLA-typed donors. Because of strong linkage in the cohort, roughly five DR-DQ haplotypes were treated as single units for association and clustering. A later analysis re-examined previously published TCR beta repertoires from just over 650 donors and added high-resolution HLA genotyping to investigate patterns of TCR occurrence. Every discovery cohort repertoire had been produced on one sequencing platform. To predict cytomegalovirus infection status, the study combined high-throughput TCR immunosequencing, statistical association of individual TCRs with disease status, and machine learning. On average, roughly 250,000 unique TCR beta nucleotide sequences were sequenced per donor among some 420 genotyped donors of the cohort, with roughly 18% of those sequences being non-productive. The later analysis used no new phenotypic data to find candidate immune exposures, relying instead on TCR beta sequences and their occurrence across donors. The aim of the study was to test whether cataloging public T cell receptors could identify signatures of past pathogen exposure. In addition to the first cohort of 650 to 750 subjects, a separate validation cohort of approximately 130 different subjects was used. An earlier analysis of roughly 580 of the donors used high-throughput TCR beta sequencing to judge whether each TCR beta V gene segment behaved as functional or pseudogenic. A later genetic analysis used genome-wide SNP genotypes for about 65% of the roughly 700 donors, treating that subset as a discovery cohort. The study used immunosequencing to profile the T cell repertoires of more than 650 subjects and linked those repertoires to cytomegalovirus serostatus. Overall study outcomes, separate from this receptor: Specific HLA alleles were associated with 15,000 to 20,000 TCR beta sequences at a false discovery rate of 0.05 in a later analysis. A cluster of highly shared sequence variants was judged likely to be a technical artifact of the sequencing pipeline. According to a later analysis, parvovirus B19, influenza, CMV and Epstein-Barr virus appeared linked to several top co-occurrence clusters. Cytomegalovirus status was reported to be diagnosed by the classifier with high specificity and sensitivity in both the original and validation cohorts. HLA typing was unavailable for some donors at each locus, so association tests used only the typed subset. While some public TCRs were present in many individuals, most TCR sequences turned up only very rarely across donors. In a later analysis, most CMV-associated TCR beta chains were found to appear HLA-restricted, with HLA associations seemingly driven largely by CMV exposure. In a later analysis, TCR association rates were found to vary across HLA loci, with the most associated TCRs seen for DRB1 alleles and the fewest for HLA-C alleles. A further reported finding was that TCR beta sequences accurately predicted the HLA-A and HLA-B alleles for most subjects in the first cohort. An association between a missense DCLRE1C variant and V-gene and J-gene trimming of TCR beta chains was found in a later genetic analysis and replicated in an independent cohort. A later genetic analysis reported fewer N-insertions in productive TCRs among donors in an Asian-associated ancestry cluster than the roughly 700-donor mean. A total of roughly 160 TCR beta chains were listed by the study as associated with cytomegalovirus. Over 15 rarely observed V segments, including chromosome 9 orphons, were excluded from the earlier analysis of some 590 of the donors because counts were too low. Linkage disequilibrium might explain the correlated functional status among segregating V segments, but an unknown experimental factor could not be excluded. In this cohort, only TCR beta chains were sequenced, and detectable features were limited by the absence of alpha or paired-chain data. The authors suggested that the approach could potentially be extended to other disease states and immunological phenotypes. For the cohort, immune exposure information was limited to CMV serostatus. Presence/absence analyses assumed roughly uniform sequencing depth across donors, an assumption that may not hold. In a later analysis, HLA-associated TCR beta chains were found to be more clonally expanded and to have lower generation probabilities than equally common non-associated chains. An earlier analysis of around 500 of the donors showed that most TCR beta V segments appeared in productive rearrangements either about 87% or about 30% of the time, which broadly matched IMGT annotations. When HLA alleles, especially DR and DQ, strongly co-occurred, attributing TCR associations to individual alleles was difficult. In vitro tests confirmed that a few of the cytomegalovirus-associated TCR beta chains recognize cytomegalovirus antigens.

The library was produced with the immunoSEQ multiplex PCR assay. The multiplex PCR relied on a mix of 60 forward primers for TCR Vbeta segments and 13 reverse primers for TCR Jbeta segments. The CDR3 region of rearranged TCR beta genes was amplified from genomic DNA by a multiplex PCR assay. The amplified TCR beta libraries were sequenced on the Illumina HiSeq System as 87-base-pair reads. From the authors' description of their analysis: A later analysis counted some 74 million unique TCR beta chains across the 550 to 800 repertoires, and 9.5 million to 11 million of these chains were shared by at least two donors. A nearest-neighbor algorithm error-corrected the raw reads and collapsed the reads into unique sequences, merging closely related sequences to remove PCR and sequencing errors. V, D and J gene segments were assigned by aligning CDR3 sequences to IMGT reference sequences. For a sequence to be retained, a match of at least six nucleotides was required to both a V gene segment and a J gene segment. A rearrangement was called productive if the CDR3 had no stop codons and remained in frame with V and J, and every other rearrangement was called non-productive. CDR3 was defined by IMGT convention, running from the second conserved V-encoded cysteine to the conserved J-encoded phenylalanine. The earlier analysis of approximately 590 of the donors excluded any sequence lacking an unambiguous match to a single V gene segment. An earlier analysis of 587 of the donors called V segments functional above 56.7% productive rearrangements and segregating when the between-donor standard deviation exceeded 5%. To diagnose cytomegalovirus status from the catalog of TCR beta chain sequences, a statistical classification framework was built. In a later analysis, TCR nucleotide sequences were compared against IMGT/GENE-DB human TR gene sequences so that V and J genes could be assigned. A later analysis assigned CDR3 sequences and most-parsimonious VDJ recombination scenarios with the TCRdist pipeline. In a later analysis, each TCR beta chain was defined by its CDR3 amino acid sequence together with its V-gene family, and reads without a unique V-gene family were excluded. In a later analysis, several hundred highly shared, low-generation-probability nucleotide sequences were removed to address suspected cross-contamination and a sequencing artifact. A later analysis calculated a clonal expansion index for each public chain from normalized within-repertoire ranks of inferred template counts. Generation probabilities in a later analysis came from a VDJ recombination model fitted to out-of-frame rearrangements, and those results were checked against IGoR. Hypergeometric tests were used in a later analysis to score TCR-TCR, TCR-HLA and TCR-CMV co-occurrence, with a repertoire-size bias correction applied to the TCR pairs. A later analysis estimated false discovery rates by permuting HLA or CMV assignments 20 times. In a later analysis, co-occurring TCRs were grouped with DBSCAN, and TCRdist sequence similarity was added when clustering was performed within HLA-allele-positive subsets. Co-occurrence clustering excluded repertoires with fewer than 30,000 or more than 120,000 public chains, plus five with anomalous nucleotide sharing. Held by TCRdb, this immuneACCESS table contains in-frame sequences only and omits some clones. Under half of the omission traces to an unresolved V gene where checked; the cause of the rest is unknown. The DNA was the basis for D and trimming; V, J and clone size are from that table. Recorded for this sample are around 180,000 clones; roughly 71% of them occurred a single time. The ten largest clones capture around 1.5% of the sample.

The sample holds a few counts of this clone. This clone's antigen is unknown. Base quality data are lacking; no much larger clone is found one base away. The cohort comprised 666 healthy bone marrow donors. At the time of sampling, every cohort member was nominally healthy, though immune exposures that went unrecorded were likely present. The donor was CMV seronegative and was included in the group of 352 seronegative cohort members. A peripheral blood sample was provided by each donor, and peripheral blood mononuclear cells were used for TCR beta sequencing. The Qiagen DNeasy Blood Extraction Kit was used to extract genomic DNA from the blood cell samples. The source material was PBMCs. The clonotype comes from a girl under 18 in good health and CMV-seronegative.

CDR3 loop: CASSLSANVLTF. The sequenced DNA: TGTGCCAGCAGCTTGTCTGCCAACGTCCTGACTTTC. The chain is assembled from TRBV5-6 and TRBJ2-6, with the D gene uncertain. V loses 1 base of germline sequence and J loses 7 bases, and the interval between the two ends is 3 bases. As encoded in the germline V gene, CDR1 is SGHDT while CDR2 is YYEEEE. The CDR3 spans 12 residues, from the cysteine through the phenylalanine. The entry retains the CDR3 DNA only, 36 bases that are in frame from base 1.